These 29 T cell receptor beta chains share one sample of origin, sequenced in a study of blood T cell repertoires in COVID-19. Some clones are missing from TCRdb's copy, which holds only in-frame ones; the method was immunoSEQ multiplex PCR. This sample has about 300,000 clones, with roughly 87% found just once. Input material: peripheral blood. These receptors came from a man aged 18 to 29 with active or convalescent COVID-19.

This sequence joins TRBV6-5 and TRBJ2-2; D not certain. The CDR3 is 14 amino acids. Germline V gene sequence: CDR1 MNHEY, CDR2 SVGAGI. Trimming took 7 bases from V and 6 from J, leaving 15 bases between them. The CDR3 reads CASTPVDGAGELFF. In nucleotides, the CDR3 is TGTGCCAGCACCCCGGTCGACGGAGCCGGGGAGCTGTTTTTT.

V usage is TRBV6-5 and J usage is TRBJ2-2; tentatively, D is TRBD1 (5 bases). Germline V gene sequence: CDR1 MNHEY, CDR2 SVGAGI. This CDR3 is 13 amino acids long. V dropped 6 bases and J dropped 2 bases, with 7 bases sitting between them. In DNA, the CDR3 is TGTGCCAGCAGGGGGCCAAACACCGGGGAGCTGTTTTTT. This encodes CASRGPNTGELFF.

The V and J genes are TRBV7-2 and TRBJ2-7; the match to TRBD1 covers 8 bases. The germline gives CDR1 SGHTA, CDR2 FQGNSA. The CDR3 has 13 residues. The V segment lost 5 bases and the J segment 4 bases; nucleotides outside the gene matches: 4. Here the CDR3 DNA reads TGTGCCAGCAGCATACAGGGGGAGTACGAGCAGTACTTC. Its translation: CASSIQGEYEQYF.

The genes are TRBV6-2 or TRBV6-3 and TRBJ2-7; tentatively, D is TRBD2 (7 bases). Germline V gene sequence: CDR1 MNHEY, CDR2 SVGEGT. Trimming stripped 5 bases from V and 0 bases from J, with 14 bases between. This CDR3 is built from 15 residues. The CDR3 nucleotides are TGTGCCAGCAGTACCCTCCGGGGGGCCTCCTACGAGCAGTACTTC. This translates into CASSTLRGASYEQYF.

The gene calls are TRBV24-1 and TRBJ2-1; possible D gene TRBD2, 6 bases. CDR3 size: 14 residues. Germline V lookup: CDR1 KGHDR, CDR2 SFDVKD. V lost 2 bases, J lost 6 bases, and 10 bases lay in between. Here the CDR3 DNA reads TGTGCCACCAGTGATTCCGGGAGACCCAATGAGCAGTTCTTC. Translation: CATSDSGRPNEQFF.

The rearrangement links TRBV5-1 to TRBJ2-7; TRBD2 matches at 11 bases. Germline CDR1 and CDR2: SGHRS and YFSETQ. The ends lost 0 bases at V and 6 bases at J; junction bases unmatched: 5. The CDR3 extends over 15 amino acids. This CDR3 reads CASSLASGRRREQYF. For the CDR3, the DNA is TGCGCCAGCAGCTTGGCTAGCGGGAGGAGACGCGAGCAGTACTTC.

The chain links TRBV6-6 to TRBJ1-2; a possible D gene is TRBD1 (6 bases). The CDR3 runs 14 residues. V was trimmed by 0 bases and J by 4 bases, leaving 9 bases between them. CDR1 is MNHNY and CDR2 is SVGAGI in the germline V gene (reference sequence). The CDR3: CASSYSGQFYGYTF. The CDR3 bases are TGTGCCAGCAGTTACTCCGGACAGTTCTATGGCTACACCTTC.

This clone was observed a single time. This chain links TRBV19 with TRBJ1-2; the match to TRBD1 covers 7 bases. This CDR3 comprises 14 residues. V lost 3 bases, J lost 8 bases, and 9 bases stayed unmatched. Germline V gene lookup returns CDR1 LNHDA and CDR2 SQIVND (reference sequence). CDR3 region: CASSILQGSYGYTF. Here the CDR3 DNA reads TGTGCCAGTAGTATCCTACAGGGGAGTTACGGCTACACCTTC.

A remark on this clone: A read error may account for a junction end that differs from germline. The chain recombines TRBV7-9 with TRBJ2-7, with D perhaps TRBD1 (6 bases). Germline values: CDR1 SEHNR, CDR2 FQNEAQ (reference sequence). CDR3 length equals 15 residues. CDR3 nucleotides: TGTGCCATCAGCATCGGGACACCTATTACCTACGAGCAGTACTTC. Translation: CAISIGTPITYEQYF.

J is TRBJ2-7 and V is TRBV6-6, with D possibly matching TRBD1 (5 bases). Germline CDR1 MNHNY, CDR2 SVGAGI (reference sequence). V shed 5 bases and J shed 3 bases, with 20 bases lying between them. The length of the CDR3 is 16 residues. The CDR3 protein is CASSRSVEQGLYEQYF. The CDR3 nucleotides read TGTGCCAGCAGTCGAAGCGTTGAGCAGGGTCTCTACGAGCAGTACTTC.

The V and J genes are TRBV7-9 and TRBJ1-2, with 9 bases matching TRBD1. This CDR3 comprises 16 residues. The V and J ends lost 5 bases and 0 bases, in that order; junction bases with no gene match: 7. Germline V lookup: CDR1 SEHNR, CDR2 FQNEAQ (reference sequence). The CDR3 loop reads CASSTRWTGANYGYTF. The DNA for the CDR3 is TGTGCCAGCAGCACCCGATGGACAGGGGCTAACTATGGCTACACCTTC.

J is TRBJ2-5 and V is TRBV15; possibly TRBD2 for D (5 bases). Deletions cut 0 bases from V and 4 bases from J, with 12 bases between. Germline V lookup: CDR1 LNHNV, CDR2 YYDKDF (reference sequence). The CDR3 totals 15 residues. The CDR3 nucleotides read TGTGCCACCAGCAGAGATCGGGCGGGTGGAGAGACCCAGTACTTC. Translating gives CATSRDRAGGETQYF.

V gene TRBV19 combines with J gene TRBJ2-6; a possible D gene is TRBD1 (6 bases). The CDR3 consists of 15 residues. V was cut by 5 bases and J by 5 bases, with 13 bases left in between. CDR1 LNHDA and CDR2 SQIVND come from the germline V gene (reference sequence). The CDR3 loop is CASSPPGVRANVLTF. The CDR3 region has the DNA TGTGCCAGTAGTCCCCCAGGGGTAAGGGCCAACGTCCTGACTTTC.

The chain carries TRBV10-3 and TRBJ1-6, with a weak D call TRBD1 (6 bases). Germline V CDR1 and CDR2: ENHRY, SYGVKD. With 4 bases removed from V and 0 bases from J, the gap between germline ends came to 16 bases. The CDR3 consists of 18 residues. This chain's CDR3 is CAISVPGGGSSYNSPLHF. The CDR3 DNA sequence: TGTGCCATCAGTGTCCCGGGGGGCGGGAGCTCCTATAATTCACCCCTCCACTTT.

This clone was seen once. The chain employs TRBV6-4 and TRBJ1-1; 9 bases fit TRBD1. Germline V CDR1 and CDR2: MRHNA, SNTAGT. This CDR3 comprises 15 residues. The junction had 5 bases not matched to a gene; V was cut back by 3 bases and J by 3 bases. CDR3 coding DNA: TGTGCCAGCAGTGATTCGACAGGGGGGTACACTGAAGCTTTCTTT. Translated: CASSDSTGGYTEAFF.

The J gene is TRBJ1-4, the V gene TRBV10-2, with 8 bases matching TRBD1. Losses at the gene ends were 6 bases for V and 6 bases for J; bases not matched to a gene: 6. This CDR3 contains 14 residues. From germline, CDR1 is WSHSY and CDR2 SAAADI. CDR3 sequence reads: CASSGQGAYEKLFF. Here the CDR3 DNA reads TGCGCCAGCAGCGGCCAGGGGGCATATGAAAAACTGTTTTTT.

The chain has TRBV4-1 and TRBJ1-1, with a weak D call TRBD1 (6 bases). Germline V CDR1 and CDR2: MGHRA, YSYEKL. The CDR3 is 14 amino acids. V dropped 2 bases and J dropped 7 bases, with 14 bases sitting between them. The CDR3 DNA reads TGCGCCAGCAGCCAACAGGGGAGGGGCGGTGAAGCTTTCTTT. Translation: CASSQQGRGGEAFF.

The chain carries TRBV4-2 and TRBJ1-5, with 8 nucleotides matching TRBD1. Germline assignment: CDR1 LGHNA and CDR2 YNFKEQ. V lost 2 bases, J lost 1 base, and 7 bases stayed unmatched. This CDR3 has 17 residues. CDR3 residues: CASSQTGGKKSNQPQHF. The CDR3 bases are TGTGCCAGCAGCCAAACAGGGGGGAAGAAGAGCAATCAGCCCCAGCATTTT.

This clone was seen only a few times. The genes are TRBV25-1 and TRBJ1-3, with TRBD1 matching 9 bases. The trim removed 6 bases at V and 4 bases at J, leaving 7 bases unmatched. The CDR3 sequence is 15 residues long. The germline V gene has CDR1 MGHDK and CDR2 SYGVNS. The CDR3 DNA reads as TGTGCCAGCAGACCCGGACAGGGGAACGGAAACACCATATATTTT. Translating gives CASRPGQGNGNTIYF.

Regarding this clone: Other DNA sequences in this sample translate to the same CDR3. V gene TRBV5-6 combines with J gene TRBJ1-2; D is unclear. This CDR3 region has 12 residues. Germline CDR1 reads SGHDT; CDR2 reads YYEEEE. With 3 bases removed from V and 3 bases from J, the gap between germline ends came to 6 bases. In DNA, the CDR3 is TGTGCCAGCAGCTCGCAGGACTATGGCTACACCTTC. Its translation is CASSSQDYGYTF.

This clone was detected only a few times. The J gene is TRBJ2-3, the V gene TRBV14, with D tentatively TRBD2 (5 bases). CDR3 size: 13 residues. Deletions cut 4 bases from V and 4 bases from J, with 9 bases between. Germline V lookup: CDR1 SGHDN, CDR2 FVKESK. The CDR3, as DNA: TGTGCCAGCAGCCCCGACTACGCAGATACGCAGTATTTT. Its translation: CASSPDYADTQYF.

DNA of the CDR3: TGTGCCACCAGCAGAGATGGGGCTAGCAATCAGCCCCAGCATTTT. Protein: CATSRDGASNQPQHF. The chain has TRBV15 and TRBJ1-5; D perhaps matches TRBD1 (5 bases). Between the trimmed V and J ends, which lost 0 bases and 0 bases, there was a span of 6 bases. CDR1 and CDR2 (germline): LNHNV, YYDKDF (reference sequence). The CDR3 covers 15 residues.

This chain's CDR3 is CASSSTGGEDTQYF. CDR3 DNA sequence: TGTGCCAGCAGCTCTACAGGGGGTGAAGATACGCAGTATTTT. V is TRBV7-9 and J is TRBJ2-3; TRBD1 agrees at 8 bases. With V trimmed by 4 bases and J by 5 bases, 5 bases remained unmatched. The CDR3 extends over 14 amino acids. The germline gives CDR1 SEHNR, CDR2 FQNEAQ (reference sequence).

The gene calls are TRBV11-2 and TRBJ2-5; D possibly corresponds to TRBD1 (7 bases). Trimming removed 0 bases from V and 2 bases from J, with 16 bases in between. There are 17 residues in the CDR3. Germline V gene lookup returns CDR1 SGHAT and CDR2 FQNNGV. CDR3 nucleotides: TGTGCCAGCAGCTTAGACCCCATGGGGGGACAGCAAGAGACCCAGTACTTC. This translates into CASSLDPMGGQQETQYF.

This clone was recorded only once. The chain is built from TRBV7-8 and TRBJ1-1; 7 bases agree with TRBD1. The CDR3 totals 15 residues. From germline, CDR1 is SGHVS and CDR2 FQNEAQ. J gave up 0 bases and V 5 bases, and 6 bases lay outside the gene matches. CDR3 amino acids: CASSPGTGVNTEAFF. DNA of the CDR3: TGTGCCAGCAGCCCAGGTACAGGGGTGAACACTGAAGCTTTCTTT.

The chain employs TRBV7-8 and TRBJ1-2, with 8 bases fitting TRBD1. Germline V gene data show CDR1 as SGHVS and CDR2 as FQNEAQ. Trimming removed 4 bases from V and 3 bases from J; junction bases left unmatched: 7. The CDR3 sequence is 15 residues long. DNA of the CDR3: TGTGCCAGCAGCTCCGTGGGACAGGTCTACTATGGCTACACCTTC. Protein sequence: CASSSVGQVYYGYTF.

V and J are TRBV5-1 and TRBJ1-3; D might be TRBD1 (6 bases). There are 14 residues in the CDR3. Germline V lookup: CDR1 SGHRS, CDR2 YFSETQ. Trimming left V 2 bases short and J 4 bases short, with 10 bases between. The CDR3 sequence is CASSLLGQGNTIYF. The DNA for the CDR3 is TGCGCCAGCAGCTTATTAGGACAGGGAAACACCATATATTTT. Full variable domain (remainder filled in from reference TRBV5-1 and TRBJ1-3): KAGVTQTPRYLIKTRGQQVTLSCSPISGHRSVSWYQQTPGQGLQFLFEYFSETQRNKGNFPGRFSGRQFSNSRSEMNVSTLELGDSALYLCASSLLGQGNTIYFGEGSWLTVV.

This chain links TRBV6-5 with TRBJ1-2, with TRBD1 matching over 7 bases. CDR3 length equals 15 residues. Germline-derived CDR1 and CDR2 are MNHEY and SVGAGI. The V and J ends lost 0 bases and 8 bases, in that order; junction bases with no gene match: 9. CDR3: CASSYSGPQGDGYTF. The CDR3 DNA follows: TGTGCCAGCAGTTACTCGGGTCCTCAGGGGGACGGCTACACCTTC.

V usage is TRBV14 and J usage is TRBJ2-2; 8 positions match TRBD2. J gave up 7 bases and V 4 bases, and 11 bases lay outside the gene matches. The germline V gene has CDR1 SGHDN and CDR2 FVKESK. The CDR3 length is 16 residues. DNA for the CDR3: TGTGCCAGCAGCCGATTCGGCGGGAGGTTCGGCGGGGAGCTGTTTTTT. Encoded protein: CASSRFGGRFGGELFF.